Following are 19 T cell receptor beta chains from one sample sequenced in a study of blood T cell repertoires in COVID-19. This table comes from immunoSEQ multiplex PCR, and its TCRdb copy is limited to in-frame clones, with some not included. In the table there are about 320,000 clones, 65% to 85% of which are singletons. The sample taken for sequencing was peripheral blood. The receptors were sampled from a woman in her forties or fifties with acute or convalescent COVID-19.

V gene TRBV12-3 or TRBV12-4 combines with J gene TRBJ1-2, with D possibly being TRBD1 (6 bases). This CDR3 has 13 amino acids. V dropped 6 bases and J dropped 4 bases, with 12 bases sitting between them. In DNA, the CDR3 is TGTGCCAGCAGGGTACAGGGCGGCTATGGCTACACCTTC. Its translation: CASRVQGGYGYTF.

The chain uses TRBV29-1 and TRBJ2-6, with a possible D match to TRBD2 (6 bases). The CDR3 consists of 14 residues. CDR1 is SQVTM, CDR2 ANQGSEA, per germline. Trimming took off 3 bases at V and 0 bases at J, with 6 bases between the two ends. The DNA for the CDR3 is TGCAGCGTTGACGGGGGCTCTGGGGCCAACGTCCTGACTTTC. Residues: CSVDGGSGANVLTF.

CDR3 residues: CSVPENNEQFF. CDR3 nucleotides: TGCAGCGTCCCCGAGAACAATGAGCAGTTCTTC. The chain is built from TRBV29-1 and TRBJ2-1; D is undetermined. Looked up from germline, CDR1 is SQVTM and CDR2 is ANQGSEA. The CDR3 totals 11 residues. The V gene lost 6 bases and the J gene lost 5 bases, with 8 bases spanning the gap.

J is TRBJ2-1 and V is TRBV6-5; maybe TRBD2 (5 bases). This CDR3 has 11 residues. Germline assignment: CDR1 MNHEY and CDR2 SVGAGI. Trimming took off 10 bases at V and 7 bases at J, with 11 bases between the two ends. The CDR3 DNA sequence: TGTGCCACCCACGAGCGGAATGAGCAGTTCTTC. The encoded protein is CATHERNEQFF.

The J gene is TRBJ2-1, the V gene TRBV5-1; 12 bases map to TRBD2. Per germline, CDR1 SGHRS and CDR2 YFSETQ. The CDR3 is 16 residues long. Losses at the gene ends were 4 bases for V and 6 bases for J; bases not matched to a gene: 8. The CDR3 spells CASSPEPSGGGNEQFF. CDR3 sequence (DNA): TGCGCCAGCAGCCCGGAACCTAGCGGGGGGGGCAATGAGCAGTTCTTC.

J is TRBJ1-1 and V is TRBV19; D call uncertain. Trimming shortened V by 7 bases and J by 0 bases, and 15 bases separated the two germline ends. The CDR3 length is 15 residues. Germline loops: CDR1 LNHDA, CDR2 SQIVND (reference sequence). The CDR3 spells CASTPRWAMNTEAFF. The CDR3 DNA follows: TGTGCCAGTACCCCAAGATGGGCCATGAACACTGAAGCTTTCTTT.

In nucleotides, the CDR3 is TGTGCCAGCAGTTTATCATCATCCGGAGTACTGTACACCGGGGAGCTGTTTTTT. As protein: CASSLSSSGVLYTGELFF. The J gene is TRBJ2-2, the V gene TRBV27; no definite D call. This CDR3 spans 18 amino acids. V was pared by 0 bases and J by 3 bases, with 17 bases between. Germline V lookup: CDR1 MNHEY, CDR2 SMNVEV (reference sequence).

The chain couples TRBV7-8 to TRBJ1-1, with a tentative D call TRBD1 (5 bases). The CDR3 is 13 amino acids. V was pared by 6 bases and J by 1 base, with 9 bases between. Germline CDR1 SGHVS, CDR2 FQNEAQ. In DNA form, the CDR3 reads TGTGCCAGCAGGTCCCAGGGGAACACTGAAGCTTTCTTT. It specifies CASRSQGNTEAFF.

V gene TRBV11-2 combines with J gene TRBJ2-1, with a possible D match to TRBD2 (6 bases). Germline V gene data show CDR1 as SGHAT and CDR2 as FQNNGV. V was trimmed by 5 bases and J by 0 bases, leaving 11 bases between them. This CDR3 comprises 15 residues. For the CDR3, the DNA is TGTGCCAGCAGCCGCGGGGAGAGCTCCTACAATGAGCAGTTCTTC. It yields the protein CASSRGESSYNEQFF.

The J gene is TRBJ2-6, the V gene TRBV18; TRBD1 is a possible D gene (5 bases). Trimming pared 1 base from V and 2 bases from J, leaving 6 bases between. Per the germline V gene, CDR1 is KGHSH and CDR2 is LQKENI. CDR3 size: 15 residues. The CDR3 bases are TGTGCCAGCTCACCACAGGGGACTGGGGCCAACGTCCTGACTTTC. Amino acid sequence: CASSPQGTGANVLTF. The whole variable domain, filled in from reference TRBV18 and TRBJ2-6, reads NAGVMQNPRHLVRRRGQEARLRCSPMKGHSHVYWYRQLPEEGLKFMVYLQKENIIDESGMPKERFSAEFPKEGPSILRIQQVVRGDSAAYFCASSPQGTGANVLTFGAGSRLTVL.

V is TRBV5-8 and J is TRBJ2-7; 8 nucleotides agree with TRBD1. The V and J ends lost 4 bases and 5 bases, in that order; junction bases with no gene match: 2. Germline V gene data show CDR1 as SGHTS and CDR2 as YDEGEE. This CDR3 region has 12 residues. The CDR3 DNA is TGTGCCAGCAGCCAGGACAGGGACGAGCAGTACGTC. Translation: CASSQDRDEQYV.

This clone has just a few counts. The chain joins TRBV3-1 (or the pseudogene TRBV3-2) to TRBJ1-3; D is unresolved. V lost 6 bases, J lost 2 bases, and 5 bases lay in between. This CDR3 comprises 12 residues. Germline V gene data show CDR1 as LGHDT and CDR2 as YNNKEL (reference sequence). The CDR3 nucleotides are TGTGCCAGCAGTAGAGCTGGAAACACCATATATTTT. Protein product: CASSRAGNTIYF.

The V and J genes are TRBV6-2 or TRBV6-3 and TRBJ2-3; TRBD2 agrees at 11 bases. The V segment lost 0 bases and the J segment 6 bases; nucleotides outside the gene matches: 11. This CDR3 region has 18 residues. Germline V gene sequence: CDR1 MNHEY, CDR2 SVGEGT. The CDR3 region is CASSYSILAGAPRDTQYF. DNA of the CDR3: TGTGCCAGCAGTTACTCGATACTAGCGGGAGCGCCGAGGGATACGCAGTATTTT.

This sequence joins TRBV27 and TRBJ1-2, with 7 bases identical to TRBD1. J gave up 4 bases and V 6 bases, and 11 bases lay outside the gene matches. The V gene's germline CDR1 is MNHEY and CDR2 SMNVEV (reference sequence). The CDR3 has 15 residues. DNA of the CDR3: TGTGCCAGCAGACCCGGGACAGCGACGGGCTATGGCTACACCTTC. Protein: CASRPGTATGYGYTF.

The chain has TRBV2 and TRBJ2-5; 9 nucleotides match TRBD1. Germline lookup yields CDR1 SNHLY and CDR2 FYNNEI. The V segment lost 5 bases and the J segment 7 bases; nucleotides outside the gene matches: 14. The CDR3 contains 16 residues. The CDR3 DNA reads TGTGCCAGCAGTCCTAGTCCGGGACAGGGAAAAGGGACCCAGTACTTC. Translation gives CASSPSPGQGKGTQYF.

On this clone itself: This same CDR3 is encoded by further DNA sequences in the sample. This chain joins TRBV2 and TRBJ1-5; TRBD1 matches at 10 bases. The junction had 1 base not matched to a gene; V was cut back by 6 bases and J by 5 bases. Germline lookup yields CDR1 SNHLY and CDR2 FYNNEI. CDR3 length: 13 amino acids. As DNA, the CDR3 is TGTGCCAGCAGCGGGACAGGGGATCAGCCCCAGCATTTT. Translated: CASSGTGDQPQHF.

The V and J genes are TRBV6-1 and TRBJ1-6; tentatively, D is TRBD1 (5 bases). V shed 2 bases and J shed 3 bases, with 14 bases lying between them. Germline CDR1 and CDR2: MNHNS and SASEGT. This CDR3 region has 17 residues. CDR3 sequence: CASSELGGGFYNSPLHF. The CDR3 DNA is TGTGCCAGCAGTGAATTGGGGGGAGGATTCTATAATTCACCCCTCCACTTT.

The CDR3 loop is CASRTPGQEGYTF. DNA for the CDR3: TGTGCCAGCAGGACTCCGGGACAAGAGGGCTACACCTTC. V gene TRBV6-5 combines with J gene TRBJ1-2, with D maybe TRBD1 (6 bases). The V end was cut by 6 bases, the J end by 8 bases, with 16 bases between. The CDR3 sequence is 13 residues long. The germline gives CDR1 MNHEY, CDR2 SVGAGI.

The V call is TRBV7-2, the J call TRBJ1-2; 10 nucleotides line up with TRBD1. The V and J ends lost 0 bases and 8 bases, in that order; junction bases with no gene match: 12. The CDR3 has 17 residues. Germline V CDR1 and CDR2: SGHTA, FQGNSA. CDR3 in amino acids: CASSLATGTGDAGGYTF. In DNA, the CDR3 is TGTGCCAGCAGCTTAGCCACCGGGACAGGGGACGCGGGGGGCTACACCTTC.